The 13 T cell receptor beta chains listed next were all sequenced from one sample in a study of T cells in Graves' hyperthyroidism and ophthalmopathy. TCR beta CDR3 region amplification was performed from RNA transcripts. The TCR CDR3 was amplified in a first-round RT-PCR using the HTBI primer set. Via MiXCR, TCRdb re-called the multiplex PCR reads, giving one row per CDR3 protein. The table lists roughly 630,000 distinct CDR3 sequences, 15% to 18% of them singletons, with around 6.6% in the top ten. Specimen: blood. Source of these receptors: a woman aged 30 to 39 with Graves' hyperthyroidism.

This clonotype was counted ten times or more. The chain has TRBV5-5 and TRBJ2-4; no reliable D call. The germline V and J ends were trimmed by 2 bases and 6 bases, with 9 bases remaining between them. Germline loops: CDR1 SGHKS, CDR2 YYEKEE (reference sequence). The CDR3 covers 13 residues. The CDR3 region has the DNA TGTGCCAGCAGCTTTCAGGAAAGAAACATTCAGTACTTC. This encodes CASSFQERNIQYF.

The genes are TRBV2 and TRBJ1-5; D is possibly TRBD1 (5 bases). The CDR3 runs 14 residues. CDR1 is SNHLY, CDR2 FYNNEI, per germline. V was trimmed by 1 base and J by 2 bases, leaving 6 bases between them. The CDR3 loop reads CASSEGDGNQPQHF. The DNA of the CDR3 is TGTGCCAGCAGTGAAGGGGACGGCAATCAGCCCCAGCATTTT.

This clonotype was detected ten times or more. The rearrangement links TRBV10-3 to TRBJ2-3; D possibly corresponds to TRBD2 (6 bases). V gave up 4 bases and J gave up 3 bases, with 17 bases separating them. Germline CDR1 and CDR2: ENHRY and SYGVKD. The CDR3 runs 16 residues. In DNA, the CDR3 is TGTGCCATCAGTGCCCCCGGGGGACCCGGGACAGATACGCAGTATTTT. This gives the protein CAISAPGGPGTDTQYF.

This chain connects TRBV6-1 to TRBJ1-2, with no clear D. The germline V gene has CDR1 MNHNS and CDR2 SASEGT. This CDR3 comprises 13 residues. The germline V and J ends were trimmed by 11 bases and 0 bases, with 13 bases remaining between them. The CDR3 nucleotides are TGTGCCGGTGCCGAGGTCCCTAACTATGGCTACACCTTC. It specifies CAGAEVPNYGYTF.

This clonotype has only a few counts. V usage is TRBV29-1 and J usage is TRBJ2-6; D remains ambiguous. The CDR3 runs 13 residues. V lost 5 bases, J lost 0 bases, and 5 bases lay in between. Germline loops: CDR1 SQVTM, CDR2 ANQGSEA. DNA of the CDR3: TGCAGCGTTTACCGCTCTGGGGCCAACGTCCTGACTTTC. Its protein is CSVYRSGANVLTF.

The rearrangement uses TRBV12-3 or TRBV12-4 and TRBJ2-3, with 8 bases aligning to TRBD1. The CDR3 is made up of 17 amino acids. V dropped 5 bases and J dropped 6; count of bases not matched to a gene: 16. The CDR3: CASSPTYAGTGGDTQYF. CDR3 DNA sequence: TGTGCCAGCAGTCCGACCTACGCCGGGACAGGAGGGGATACGCAGTATTTT.

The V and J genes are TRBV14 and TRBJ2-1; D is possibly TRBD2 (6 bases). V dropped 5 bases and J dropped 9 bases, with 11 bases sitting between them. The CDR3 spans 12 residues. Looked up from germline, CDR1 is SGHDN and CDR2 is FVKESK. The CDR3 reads CASSGRGAEQFF. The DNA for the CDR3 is TGTGCCAGCAGCGGCCGCGGGGCTGAGCAGTTCTTC.

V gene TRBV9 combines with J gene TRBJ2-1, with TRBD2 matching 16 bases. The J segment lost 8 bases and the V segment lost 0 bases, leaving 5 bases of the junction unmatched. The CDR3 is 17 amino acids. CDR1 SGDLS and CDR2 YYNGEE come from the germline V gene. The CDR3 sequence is CASSVEGGLAGGDEQFF. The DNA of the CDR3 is TGTGCCAGCAGCGTAGAGGGGGGACTAGCGGGAGGGGATGAGCAGTTCTTC.

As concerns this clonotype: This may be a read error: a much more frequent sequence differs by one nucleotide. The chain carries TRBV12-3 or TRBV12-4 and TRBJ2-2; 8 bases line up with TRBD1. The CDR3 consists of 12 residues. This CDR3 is CVSRQGSGELFF. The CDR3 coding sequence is TGTGTCAGTAGACAGGGGTCCGGGGAGCTGTTTTTT.

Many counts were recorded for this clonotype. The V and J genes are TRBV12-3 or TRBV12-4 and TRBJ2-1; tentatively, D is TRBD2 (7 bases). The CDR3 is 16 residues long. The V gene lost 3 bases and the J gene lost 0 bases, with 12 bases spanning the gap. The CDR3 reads CASSFARGPSYNEQFF. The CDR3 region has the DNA TGTGCCAGCAGTTTCGCGCGGGGGCCCTCCTACAATGAGCAGTTCTTC.

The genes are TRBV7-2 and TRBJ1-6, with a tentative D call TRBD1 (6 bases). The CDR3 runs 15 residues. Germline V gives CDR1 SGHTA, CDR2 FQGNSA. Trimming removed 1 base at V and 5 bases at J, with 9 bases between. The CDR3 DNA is TGTGCCAGCAGCTTAGGAGGGGGGAATAATTCACCCCTCCACTTT. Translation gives CASSLGGGNNSPLHF.

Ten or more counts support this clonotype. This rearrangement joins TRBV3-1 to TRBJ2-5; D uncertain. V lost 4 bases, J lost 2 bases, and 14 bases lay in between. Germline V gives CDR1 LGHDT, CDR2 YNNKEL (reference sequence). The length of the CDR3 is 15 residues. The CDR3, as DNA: TGTGCCAGCAGCCTATTCCGGGCCGAACAAGAGACCCAGTACTTC. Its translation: CASSLFRAEQETQYF.

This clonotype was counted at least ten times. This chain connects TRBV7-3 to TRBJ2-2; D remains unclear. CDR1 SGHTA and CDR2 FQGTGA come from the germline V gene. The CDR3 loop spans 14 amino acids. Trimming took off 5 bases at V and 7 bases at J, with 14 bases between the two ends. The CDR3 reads CASSRPGSGGELFF. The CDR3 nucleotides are TGTGCCAGCAGCCGTCCGGGTTCTGGCGGGGAGCTGTTTTTT.